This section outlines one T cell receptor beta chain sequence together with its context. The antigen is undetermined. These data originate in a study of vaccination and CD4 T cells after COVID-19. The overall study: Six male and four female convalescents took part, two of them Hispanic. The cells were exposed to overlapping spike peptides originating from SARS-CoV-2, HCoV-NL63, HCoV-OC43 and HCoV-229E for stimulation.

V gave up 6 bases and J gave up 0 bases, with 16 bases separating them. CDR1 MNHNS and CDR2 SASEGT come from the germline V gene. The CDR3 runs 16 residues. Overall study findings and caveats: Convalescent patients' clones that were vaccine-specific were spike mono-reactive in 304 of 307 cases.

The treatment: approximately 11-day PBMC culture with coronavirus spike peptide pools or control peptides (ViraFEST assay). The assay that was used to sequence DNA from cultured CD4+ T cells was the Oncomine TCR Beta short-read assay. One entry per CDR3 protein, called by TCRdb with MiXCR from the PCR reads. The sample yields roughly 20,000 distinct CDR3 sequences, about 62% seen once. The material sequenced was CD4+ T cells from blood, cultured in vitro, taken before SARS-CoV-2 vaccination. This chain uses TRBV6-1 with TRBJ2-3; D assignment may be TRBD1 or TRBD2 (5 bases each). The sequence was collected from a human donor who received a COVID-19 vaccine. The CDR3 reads CASSSFSGPSTDTQYF. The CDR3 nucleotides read TGTGCCAGCAGCTCTTTCTCGGGACCCAGCACAGATACGCAGTATTTT.